These 22 T cell receptor beta chains originate from one sample sequenced in a study of read filtering for tumor transcriptome and immune sequencing. Molecular barcoded adaptors covering alpha/delta and beta/gamma chains were used on about 390 ng RNA. Via MiXCR, TCRdb re-called the reads, giving one row per CDR3 protein. The sample yields approximately 61,000 distinct CDR3 sequences, nearly 20% seen once. Sequenced sample: a population of CD138-negative cells sorted from bone marrow. Source of these receptors: a donor at least 40 years old with multiple myeloma.

This clonotype was counted many times. CDR3 sequence (DNA): TGCGCCAGCAGCTTAGCAGGGCCTGAGCAGTTCTTC. Its translation is CASSLAGPEQFF. The chain couples TRBV5-1 to TRBJ2-1; D may be TRBD1 (5 bases). Germline V gene sequence: CDR1 SGHRS, CDR2 YFSETQ. The V end was cut by 2 bases, the J end by 9 bases, with 9 bases between. The CDR3 loop spans 12 amino acids.

The chain recombines TRBV5-1 with TRBJ2-5; D gene ambiguous. The CDR3 contains 13 residues. Germline V gives CDR1 SGHRS, CDR2 YFSETQ. V was clipped by 4 bases and J by 3 bases, with 10 bases between them. CDR3 nucleotide sequence: TGCGCCAGCAGCACCAGACCAGAAGAGACCCAGTACTTC. Protein: CASSTRPEETQYF. The whole variable domain, remainder taken from reference TRBV5-1 and TRBJ2-5, is KAGVTQTPRYLIKTRGQQVTLSCSPISGHRSVSWYQQTPGQGLQFLFEYFSETQRNKGNFPGRFSGRQFSNSRSEMNVSTLELGDSALYLCASSTRPEETQYFGPGTRLLVL.

To note about this clonotype: A read error is possible here, since a much larger clone lies one base away. The chain carries TRBV7-8 and TRBJ2-7, with D possibly matching TRBD1 (5 bases). This CDR3 comprises 17 residues. Germline assignment: CDR1 SGHVS and CDR2 FQNEAQ. V lost 2 bases, J lost 2 bases, and 19 bases lay in between. CDR3 coding DNA: TGTGCCAGCAGCTTAATGGTCGAGACCACAGGCACCTACGAGCAGTACTTC. Translating it yields CASSLMVETTGTYEQYF. Full variable domain (remainder filled in from reference TRBV7-8 and TRBJ2-7): GAGVSQSPRYKVAKRGQDVALRCDPISGHVSLFWYQQALGQGPEFLTYFQNEAQLDKSGLPSDRFFAERPEGSVSTLKIQRTQQEDSAVYLCASSLMVETTGTYEQYFGPGTRLTVT.

This clonotype was detected many times. The rearrangement links TRBV11-1 to TRBJ2-2, with a weak D call TRBD2 (5 bases). Trimming pared 8 bases from V and 7 bases from J, leaving 17 bases between. The CDR3 has 14 amino acids. The germline V gene encodes CDR1 SGHAT and CDR2 FQDESV (reference sequence). CDR3 in DNA: TGTGCCAGCGGGAGAGGCCCCCAATTCGGGGAGCTGTTTTTT. Protein: CASGRGPQFGELFF.

As for this clonotype: This likely reflects a read error, since a far larger clone is one base away. The rearrangement joins TRBV11-2 to TRBJ2-7; TRBD1 is a possible D gene (5 bases). V gave up 5 bases and J gave up 0 bases, with 11 bases separating them. Germline CDR1 and CDR2: SGHAT and FQNNGV. This CDR3 comprises 14 residues. The CDR3 DNA is TGTGCCAGCAGCATTAGACAGAACTCCTACGAGCAGTACTTC. Its protein product is CASSIRQNSYEQYF.

As concerns this clonotype: This clone may be a read error of a much larger clone one base away. The J gene is TRBJ1-1, the V gene TRBV20-1; D may be TRBD1 (6 bases). The germline V gene has CDR1 DFQATT and CDR2 SNEGSKA (reference sequence). The CDR3 is 14 amino acids. CDR3 DNA sequence: TGCAGTGCTAGAGTAAGGGGGGCGAACACTAAAGCTTTCTTT. Translated, it gives CSARVRGANTKAFF.

This clonotype has at least ten counts. V gene TRBV29-1 combines with J gene TRBJ2-3; 7 nucleotides agree with TRBD2. The CDR3 spans 13 residues. CDR1 and CDR2 (germline): SQVTM, ANQGSEA. V shed 7 bases and J 2 bases; nucleotides not matched to a gene: 6. The CDR3, as DNA: TGCAGCGGTGGGGACTACCTCACAGATACGCAGTATTTT. Encoded protein: CSGGDYLTDTQYF.

At least ten counts were recorded for this clonotype. V and J are TRBV11-2 and TRBJ2-3; D may be TRBD2 (6 bases). Trimming took off 2 bases at V and 6 bases at J, with 15 bases between the two ends. Germline CDR1 SGHAT, CDR2 FQNNGV. The CDR3 extends over 15 amino acids. CDR3 coding DNA: TGTGCCAGCAGCTTAAACTCCGGGAGAGCTGATACGCAGTATTTT. It specifies CASSLNSGRADTQYF.

Ten or more counts support this clonotype. CDR3: CASSLAGGLYEQYF. CDR3 coding DNA: TGTGCCAGCAGTCTAGCGGGAGGGCTATACGAGCAGTACTTC. The gene calls are TRBV6-5 and TRBJ2-7; 12 nucleotides line up with TRBD2. The CDR3 contains 14 residues. After removal of 5 bases from V and 4 bases from J, the junction contained 3 bases not matched to a gene. Germline V lookup: CDR1 MNHEY, CDR2 SVGAGI.

This clonotype was counted at least ten times. V is TRBV20-1 and J is TRBJ1-1; no firm D call. There are 14 residues in the CDR3. Trimming shortened V by 0 bases and J by 1 base, and 9 bases separated the two germline ends. Per germline, CDR1 DFQATT and CDR2 SNEGSKA (reference sequence). CDR3 nucleotides: TGCAGTGCTAGAGATCGGGGAGGGAACACTGAAGCTTTCTTT. Translating gives CSARDRGGNTEAFF.

The V and J genes are TRBV24-1 and TRBJ2-1; TRBD2 might be the D (5 bases). The V gene lost 3 bases and the J gene lost 0 bases, with 8 bases spanning the gap. CDR3 length: 15 residues. Germline assignment: CDR1 KGHDR and CDR2 SFDVKD. CDR3 amino acids: CATSDRGFSYNEQFF. The CDR3, as DNA: TGTGCCACCAGTGATCGAGGGTTCTCCTACAATGAGCAGTTCTTC.

This clonotype has ten or more counts. The V gene is TRBV6-1, the J gene TRBJ1-5, with D tentatively TRBD1 (6 bases). The CDR3 runs 13 residues. V lost 5 bases and J 6 bases, leaving 11 bases between the germline ends. Germline V gene data show CDR1 as MNHNS and CDR2 as SASEGT. This CDR3 is CASSMDSGQPQHF. CDR3 DNA: TGTGCCAGCAGTATGGACAGCGGTCAGCCCCAGCATTTT.

This clonotype was found a few times. J is TRBJ2-3 and V is TRBV20-1; D is undetermined. This CDR3 has 13 residues. Germline V gene lookup returns CDR1 DFQATT and CDR2 SNEGSKA (reference sequence). Trimming left V 1 base short and J 4 bases short, with 9 bases between. The CDR3 region has the DNA TGCAGTGCTAGAGGTACCGTGGCAGATACGCAGTATTTT. It specifies CSARGTVADTQYF.

Ten or more counts support this clonotype. The chain combines TRBV5-1 with TRBJ2-2; possibly TRBD1 for D (5 bases). Looked up from germline, CDR1 is SGHRS and CDR2 is YFSETQ. This CDR3 region has 15 residues. The V gene lost 5 bases and the J gene lost 4 bases, with 15 bases spanning the gap. The CDR3 bases are TGCGCCAGCAGGTTTGACCAGGGCCGCACCGGGGAGCTGTTTTTT. Its translation is CASRFDQGRTGELFF.

Remarks on this clonotype: Being one base from a much bigger clone, this may be a read error. The gene calls are TRBV11-3 and TRBJ2-1, with D possibly matching TRBD2 (6 bases). This CDR3 has 16 amino acids. V was trimmed by 1 base and J by 6 bases, leaving 16 bases between them. The V gene's germline CDR1 is SGHNT and CDR2 YENEEA. CDR3 sequence: CASSLVRGIKPNEQFF. The CDR3 nucleotides are TGTGCCAGCAGCTTAGTTCGGGGGATTAAACCCAATGAGCAGTTCTTC.

This chain links TRBV28 with TRBJ1-5; perhaps TRBD1 as D (6 bases). The CDR3 is 13 residues long. Germline lookup yields CDR1 MDHEN and CDR2 SYDVKM. The V gene lost 5 bases and the J gene lost 7 bases, with 12 bases spanning the gap. CDR3 sequence reads: CASSGGGRQPQHF. As DNA, the CDR3 is TGTGCCAGCAGTGGCGGGGGCAGGCAGCCCCAGCATTTT. The complete variable domain, with remaining parts taken from reference TRBV28 and TRBJ1-5, reads DVKVTQSSRYLVKRTGEKVFLECVQDMDHENMFWYRQDPGLGLRLIYFSYDVKMKEKGDIPEGYSVSREKKERFSLILESASTNQTSMYLCASSGGGRQPQHFGDGTRLSIL.

V and J are TRBV29-1 and TRBJ2-2; perhaps TRBD1 as D (6 bases). With 8 bases removed from V and 5 bases from J, the gap between germline ends came to 18 bases. The CDR3 is 14 amino acids. From germline, CDR1 is SQVTM and CDR2 ANQGSEA. The CDR3 region is CSCWLQGRTGELFF. The CDR3 region has the DNA TGCAGCTGTTGGTTACAGGGAAGAACCGGGGAGCTGTTTTTT.

At least ten counts were recorded for this clonotype. The chain is built from TRBV9 and TRBJ2-3; TRBD2 matches 8 bases. Germline V gene lookup returns CDR1 SGDLS and CDR2 YYNGEE. V was pared by 0 bases and J by 6 bases, with 12 bases of the junction left unmatched. This CDR3 is built from 17 residues. The CDR3 DNA sequence: TGTGCCAGCAGCGTAGAAAGCGGGGGAGGCAGCTGGGATACGCAGTATTTT. It is translated as CASSVESGGGSWDTQYF. The whole variable domain, remainder taken from reference TRBV9 and TRBJ2-3, is DSGVTQTPKHLITATGQRVTLRCSPRSGDLSVYWYQQSLDQGLQFLIQYYNGEERAKGNILERFSAQQFPDLHSELNLSSLELGDSALYFCASSVESGGGSWDTQYFGPGTRLTVL.

This clonotype was detected many times. The chain uses TRBV20-1 and TRBJ2-1; 12 bases are shared with TRBD2. Germline V gene lookup returns CDR1 DFQATT and CDR2 SNEGSKA (reference sequence). The CDR3 is made up of 13 amino acids. V lost 5 bases, J lost 7 bases, and 3 bases stayed unmatched. CDR3 DNA sequence: TGCAGTGCTGAACTAGCGGGAGGTAATGAGCAGTTCTTC. It codes for CSAELAGGNEQFF.

This clonotype was counted a few times. This chain connects TRBV20-1 to TRBJ2-1, with TRBD1 identical over 8 bases. The CDR3 totals 12 residues. V was pared by 4 bases and J by 9 bases, with 5 bases of the junction left unmatched. CDR1 and CDR2 from the germline V gene are DFQATT and SNEGSKA (reference sequence). CDR3 nucleotide sequence: TGCAGTGCTACCCAGGGGGCTACTGAGCAGTTCTTC. Amino acid sequence: CSATQGATEQFF.

Notes on this clonotype: This may stem from a read error, because a much larger clone lies one nucleotide away. The V and J genes are TRBV7-2 and TRBJ1-4; the match to TRBD1 covers 7 bases. In germline, CDR1 is SGHTA, CDR2 FQGNSA. There are 16 residues in the CDR3. CDR3 coding DNA: TGTGCCAGCAGCTTAACAGGGACAGCATTAAATGAAAAACCGTTTTTT. The encoded protein is CASSLTGTALNEKPFF. The full variable domain, in which reference TRBV7-2 and TRBJ1-4 provide the parts outside the CDR3, is GAGVSQSPSNKVTEKGKDVELRCDPISGHTALYWYRQSLGQGLEFLIYFQGNSAPDKSGLPSDRFSAERTGGSVSTLTIQRTQQEDSAVYLCASSLTGTALNEKPFFGSGTQLSVL.

This clonotype was found many times. This chain joins TRBV11-2 and TRBJ2-1; possible D gene TRBD2, 6 bases. CDR3 length equals 14 residues. Trimming took 4 bases from V and 4 from J, leaving 11 bases between them. Per germline, CDR1 SGHAT and CDR2 FQNNGV. The CDR3 region has the DNA TGTGCCAGCAGCTCCTACGGGACTTACAATGAGCAGTTCTTC. This sequence encodes CASSSYGTYNEQFF. Full variable domain (missing parts from reference TRBV11-2 and TRBJ2-1): EAGVAQSPRYKIIEKRQSVAFWCNPISGHATLYWYQQILGQGPKLLIQFQNNGVVDDSQLPKDRFSAERLKGVDSTLKIQPAKLEDSAVYLCASSSYGTYNEQFFGPGTRLTVL.